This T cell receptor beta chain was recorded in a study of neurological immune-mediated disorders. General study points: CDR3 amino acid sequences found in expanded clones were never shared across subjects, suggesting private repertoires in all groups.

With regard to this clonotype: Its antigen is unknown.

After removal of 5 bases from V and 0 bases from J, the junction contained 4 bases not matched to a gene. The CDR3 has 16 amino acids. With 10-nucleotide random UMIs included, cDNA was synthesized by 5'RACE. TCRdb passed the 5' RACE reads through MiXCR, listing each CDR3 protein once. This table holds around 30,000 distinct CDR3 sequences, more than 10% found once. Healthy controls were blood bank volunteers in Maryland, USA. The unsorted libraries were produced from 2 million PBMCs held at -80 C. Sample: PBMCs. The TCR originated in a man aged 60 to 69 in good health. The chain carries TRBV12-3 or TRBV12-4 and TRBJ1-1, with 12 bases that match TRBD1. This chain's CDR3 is CASSRDRGLVNTEAFF. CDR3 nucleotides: TGTGCCAGCAGTCGGGACAGGGGGCTCGTGAACACTGAAGCTTTCTTT.